Sequencing of this T cell receptor (beta chain) was carried out in a study of vaccination effects on CD4 cells after COVID-19. About the study: Vaccination of participants consisted of two doses of either the BNT162b2 or mRNA-1273 vaccine. Study outcomes and limitations: Convalescent patients numbered few in the study; early post-infection timepoints were missing entirely.

Expansion with viral peptide pools was applied to antigen-specific CD4+ T cells by the ViraFEST assay prior to sequencing. Upon completion of about eleven days in culture, CD4+ T cells were isolated. The researchers cultured fewer than 2.5 million PBMC per well with about 10 IU/ml IL-2 and roughly 10 ug/ml peptides. A half-medium replacement with IL-2 medium was carried out on days 3 and 7. V gave up 3 bases and J gave up 4 bases; unmatched junction bases: 7. Germline V gives CDR1 SGHTA, CDR2 FQGNSA. There are 15 residues in the CDR3. Of note for this clone: The antigen remains undetermined.

TCRdb keeps only in-frame clones here, not all; method: immunoSEQ multiplex PCR. Found here are roughly 76,000 clones, about 70% of them singletons; the top ten hold under 2%. The input for sequencing was CD4+ T cells from PBMCs cultured with HCoV-229E spike peptides, taken before COVID-19 vaccination. J is TRBJ2-3 and V is TRBV7-2; TRBD2 agrees at 7 bases. This TCR came from a human donor who received a COVID-19 vaccine. The chain's CDR3 is CASSFGGRGADTQYF. CDR3 nucleotide sequence: TGTGCCAGCAGCTTTGGGGGGAGGGGCGCAGATACGCAGTATTTT.